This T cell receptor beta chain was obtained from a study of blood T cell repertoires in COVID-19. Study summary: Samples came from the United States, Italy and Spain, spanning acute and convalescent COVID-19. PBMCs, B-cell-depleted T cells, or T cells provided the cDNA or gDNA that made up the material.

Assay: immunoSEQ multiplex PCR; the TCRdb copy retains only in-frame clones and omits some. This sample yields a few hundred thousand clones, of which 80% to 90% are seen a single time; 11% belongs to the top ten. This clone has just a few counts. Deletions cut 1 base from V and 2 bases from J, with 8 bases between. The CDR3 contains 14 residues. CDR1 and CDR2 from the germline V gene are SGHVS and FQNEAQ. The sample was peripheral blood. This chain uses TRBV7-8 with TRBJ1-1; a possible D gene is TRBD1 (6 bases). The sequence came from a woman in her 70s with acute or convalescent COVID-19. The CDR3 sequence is CASSLEGDNTEAFF. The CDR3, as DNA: TGTGCCAGCAGCTTAGAGGGGGATAACACTGAAGCTTTCTTT.